This T cell receptor beta chain stems from a study of CD8 T cells in ankylosing spondylitis. TCRdb re-called the 5' RACE reads with MiXCR, one entry per CDR3 protein. The sample lists about 460,000 distinct CDR3 sequences, 5.3% occurring once. This clonotype has more than one count but fewer than ten. Its specificity is not known. Whole-study results and caveats: Characteristic of ankylosing spondylitis blood, it appeared, was a TCR beta motif comprising 7 to 9 highly homologous variants.

Sequencing input: blood, either unsorted or a sorted T cell fraction (not recorded which). The source is a male donor with ankylosing spondylitis.

The CDR3: CASSTGLAGGVSTDTQYF. CDR3 nucleotides: TGCGCCAGCAGCACCGGACTAGCGGGAGGGGTTAGCACAGATACGCAGTATTTT. The chain uses TRBV5-1 and TRBJ2-3; 15 bases line up with TRBD2. The V gene end was trimmed by 4 bases and the J gene end by 0 bases; junction bases not matched to a gene: 6. Germline V CDR1 and CDR2: SGHRS, YFSETQ. This CDR3 comprises 18 residues.